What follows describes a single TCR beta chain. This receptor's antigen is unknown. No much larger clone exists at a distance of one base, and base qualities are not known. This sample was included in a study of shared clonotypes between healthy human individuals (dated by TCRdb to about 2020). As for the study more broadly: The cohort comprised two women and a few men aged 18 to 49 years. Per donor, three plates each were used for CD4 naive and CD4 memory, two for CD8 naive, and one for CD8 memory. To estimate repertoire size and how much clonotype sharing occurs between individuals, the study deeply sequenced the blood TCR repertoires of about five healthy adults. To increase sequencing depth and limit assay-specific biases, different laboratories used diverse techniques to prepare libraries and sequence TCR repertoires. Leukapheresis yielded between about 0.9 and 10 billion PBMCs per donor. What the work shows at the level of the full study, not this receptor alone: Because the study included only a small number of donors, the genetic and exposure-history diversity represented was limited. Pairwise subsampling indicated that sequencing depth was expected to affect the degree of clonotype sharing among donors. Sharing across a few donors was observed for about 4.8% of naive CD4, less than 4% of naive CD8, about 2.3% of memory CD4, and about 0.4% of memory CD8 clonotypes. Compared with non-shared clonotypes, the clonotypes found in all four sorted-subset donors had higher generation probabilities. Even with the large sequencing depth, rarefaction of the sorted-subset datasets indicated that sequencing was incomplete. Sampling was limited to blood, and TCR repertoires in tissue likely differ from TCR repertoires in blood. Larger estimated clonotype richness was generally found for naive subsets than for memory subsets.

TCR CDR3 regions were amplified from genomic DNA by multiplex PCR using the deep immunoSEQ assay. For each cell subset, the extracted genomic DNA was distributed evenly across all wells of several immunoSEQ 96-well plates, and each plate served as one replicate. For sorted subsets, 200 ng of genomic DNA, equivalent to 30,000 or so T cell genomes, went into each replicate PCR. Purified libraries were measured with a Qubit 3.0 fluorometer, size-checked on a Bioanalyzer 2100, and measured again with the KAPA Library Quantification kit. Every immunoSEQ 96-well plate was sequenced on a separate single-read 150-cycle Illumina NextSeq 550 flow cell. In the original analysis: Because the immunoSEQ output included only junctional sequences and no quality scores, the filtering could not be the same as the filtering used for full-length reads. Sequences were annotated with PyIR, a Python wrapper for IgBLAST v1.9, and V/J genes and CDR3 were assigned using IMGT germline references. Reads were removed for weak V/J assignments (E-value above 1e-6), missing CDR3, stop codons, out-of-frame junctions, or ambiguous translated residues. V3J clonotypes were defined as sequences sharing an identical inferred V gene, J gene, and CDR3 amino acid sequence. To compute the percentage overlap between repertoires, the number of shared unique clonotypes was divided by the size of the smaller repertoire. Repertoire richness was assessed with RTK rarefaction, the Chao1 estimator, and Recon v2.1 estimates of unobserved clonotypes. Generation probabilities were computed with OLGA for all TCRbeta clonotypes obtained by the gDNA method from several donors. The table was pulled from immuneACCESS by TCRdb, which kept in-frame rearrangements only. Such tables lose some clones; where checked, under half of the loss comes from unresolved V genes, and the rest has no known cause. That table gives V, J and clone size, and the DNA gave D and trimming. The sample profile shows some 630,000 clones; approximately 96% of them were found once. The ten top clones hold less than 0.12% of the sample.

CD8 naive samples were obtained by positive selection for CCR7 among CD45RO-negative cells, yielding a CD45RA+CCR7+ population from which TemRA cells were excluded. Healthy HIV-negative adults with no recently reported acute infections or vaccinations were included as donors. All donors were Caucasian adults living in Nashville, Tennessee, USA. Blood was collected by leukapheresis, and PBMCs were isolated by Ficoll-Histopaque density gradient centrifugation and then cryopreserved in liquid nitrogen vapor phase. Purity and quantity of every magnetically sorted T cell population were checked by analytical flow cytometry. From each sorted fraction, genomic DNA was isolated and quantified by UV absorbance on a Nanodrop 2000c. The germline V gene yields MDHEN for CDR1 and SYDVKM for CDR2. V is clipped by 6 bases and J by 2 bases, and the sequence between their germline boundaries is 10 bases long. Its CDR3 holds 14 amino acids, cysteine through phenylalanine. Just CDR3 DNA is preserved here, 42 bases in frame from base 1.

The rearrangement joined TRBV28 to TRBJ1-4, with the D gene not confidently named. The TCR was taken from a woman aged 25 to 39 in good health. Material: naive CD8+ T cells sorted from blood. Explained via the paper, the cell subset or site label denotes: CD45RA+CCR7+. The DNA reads TGTGCCAGCAGCGTGGATCCGACTAATGAAAAACTGTTTTTT. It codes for CASSVDPTNEKLFF.